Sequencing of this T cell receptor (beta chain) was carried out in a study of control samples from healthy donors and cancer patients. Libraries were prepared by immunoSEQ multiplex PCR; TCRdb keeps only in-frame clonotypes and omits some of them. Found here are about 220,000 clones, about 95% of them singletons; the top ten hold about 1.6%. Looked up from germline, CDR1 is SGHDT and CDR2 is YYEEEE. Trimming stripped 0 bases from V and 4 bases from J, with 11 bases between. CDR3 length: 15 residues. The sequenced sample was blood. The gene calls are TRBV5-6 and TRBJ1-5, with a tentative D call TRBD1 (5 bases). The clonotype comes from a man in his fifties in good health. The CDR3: CASSLAGRRNQPQHF. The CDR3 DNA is TGTGCCAGCAGCTTGGCGGGGCGGCGGAATCAGCCCCAGCATTTT.